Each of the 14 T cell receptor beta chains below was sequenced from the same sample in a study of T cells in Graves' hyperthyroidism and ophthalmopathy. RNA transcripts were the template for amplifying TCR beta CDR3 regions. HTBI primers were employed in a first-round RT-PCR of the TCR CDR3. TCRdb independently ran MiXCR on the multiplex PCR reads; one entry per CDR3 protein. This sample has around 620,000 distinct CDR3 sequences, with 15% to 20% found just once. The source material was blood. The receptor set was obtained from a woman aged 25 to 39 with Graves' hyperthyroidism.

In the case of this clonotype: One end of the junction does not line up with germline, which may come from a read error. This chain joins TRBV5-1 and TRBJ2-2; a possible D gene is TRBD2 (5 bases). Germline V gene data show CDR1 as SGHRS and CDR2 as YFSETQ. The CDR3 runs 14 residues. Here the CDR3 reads CASSPSINTGEPFF. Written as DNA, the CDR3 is TGCGCCAGCAGCCCATCGATCAACACCGGGGAGCCGTTTTTT.

In DNA form, the CDR3 reads TGCGCCAGCAGCTTGGAGGCAGGGGGAAAGAATGGCTACACCTTC. Amino acids: CASSLEAGGKNGYTF. The rearrangement links TRBV5-1 to TRBJ1-2; TRBD1 agrees at 7 bases. J was trimmed by 6 bases and V by 0 bases; bases with no gene match: 8. The CDR3 is 15 amino acids. Germline assignment: CDR1 SGHRS and CDR2 YFSETQ.

CDR3 DNA: TGTGCCAGCAGACCCACTAGCGGGGGGTCCTACAATGAGCAGTTCTTC. Translated: CASRPTSGGSYNEQFF. V gene TRBV6-2 or TRBV6-3 combines with J gene TRBJ2-1, with 12 bases lining up with TRBD2. The CDR3 has 16 residues. Losses at the gene ends were 6 bases for V and 1 base for J; bases not matched to a gene: 4. Germline V CDR1 and CDR2: MNHEY, SVGEGT.

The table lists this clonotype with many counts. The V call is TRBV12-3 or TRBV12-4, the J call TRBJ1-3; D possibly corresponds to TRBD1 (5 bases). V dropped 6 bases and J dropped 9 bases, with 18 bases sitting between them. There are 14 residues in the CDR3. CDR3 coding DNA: TGTGCCAGCAGGGGTAGAGCAGGGCTTCGCACCATATATTTT. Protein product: CASRGRAGLRTIYF.

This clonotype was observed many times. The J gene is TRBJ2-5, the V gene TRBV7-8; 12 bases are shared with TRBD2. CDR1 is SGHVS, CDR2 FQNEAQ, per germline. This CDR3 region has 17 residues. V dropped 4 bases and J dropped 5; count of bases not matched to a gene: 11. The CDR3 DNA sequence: TGTGCCAGCAGCTCCTCTAGCGGGAGGGCACGGGGGGAGACCCAGTACTTC. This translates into CASSSSSGRARGETQYF.

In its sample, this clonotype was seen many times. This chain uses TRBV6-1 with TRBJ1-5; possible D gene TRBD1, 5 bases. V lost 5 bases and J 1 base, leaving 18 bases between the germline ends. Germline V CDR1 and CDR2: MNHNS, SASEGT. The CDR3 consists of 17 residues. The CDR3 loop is CASSRDATPLSNQPQHF. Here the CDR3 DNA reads TGTGCCAGCAGTCGGGACGCCACACCGCTCAGCAATCAGCCCCAGCATTTT.

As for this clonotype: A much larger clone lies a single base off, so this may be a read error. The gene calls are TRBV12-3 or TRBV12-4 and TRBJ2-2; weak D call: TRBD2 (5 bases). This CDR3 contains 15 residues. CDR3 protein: CACSLRRANTGELFF. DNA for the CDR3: TGTGCCTGCAGTTTGAGGCGGGCGAACACCGGGGAGCTGTTTTTT.

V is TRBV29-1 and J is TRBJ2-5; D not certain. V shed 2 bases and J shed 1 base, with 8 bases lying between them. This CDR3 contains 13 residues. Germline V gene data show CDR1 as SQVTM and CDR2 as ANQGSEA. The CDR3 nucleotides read TGCAGCGTTGAATGGGGTACCCAAGAGACCCAGTACTTC. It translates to CSVEWGTQETQYF.

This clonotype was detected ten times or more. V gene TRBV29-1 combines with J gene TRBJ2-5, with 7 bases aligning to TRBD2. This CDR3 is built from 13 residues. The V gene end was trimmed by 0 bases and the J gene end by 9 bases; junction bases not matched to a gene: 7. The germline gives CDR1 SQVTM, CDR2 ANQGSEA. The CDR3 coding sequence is TGCAGCGTTGAAGACCCAAGTGGGGGGGCCCAGTACTTC. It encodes CSVEDPSGGAQYF.

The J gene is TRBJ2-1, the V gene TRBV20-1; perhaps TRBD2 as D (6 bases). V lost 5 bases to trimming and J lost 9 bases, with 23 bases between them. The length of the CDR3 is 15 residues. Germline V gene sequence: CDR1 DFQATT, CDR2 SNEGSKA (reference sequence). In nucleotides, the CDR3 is TGCAGTGCTCCCCGCCGGGAGATAATAAACAGTGAGCAGTTCTTC. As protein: CSAPRREIINSEQFF.

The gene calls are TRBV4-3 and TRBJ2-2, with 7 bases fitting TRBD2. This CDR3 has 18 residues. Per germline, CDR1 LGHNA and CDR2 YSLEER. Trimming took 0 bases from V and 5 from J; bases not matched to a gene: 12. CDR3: CASSQDGIGLAATGELFF. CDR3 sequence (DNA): TGCGCCAGCAGCCAAGATGGAATAGGGCTAGCGGCGACCGGGGAGCTGTTTTTT.

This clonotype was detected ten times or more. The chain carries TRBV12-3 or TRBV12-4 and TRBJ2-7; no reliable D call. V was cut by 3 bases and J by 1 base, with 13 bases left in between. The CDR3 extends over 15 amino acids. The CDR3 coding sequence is TGTGCCAGCAGTTTTTACGCGGAAACGTCCTACGAGCAGTACTTC. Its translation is CASSFYAETSYEQYF.

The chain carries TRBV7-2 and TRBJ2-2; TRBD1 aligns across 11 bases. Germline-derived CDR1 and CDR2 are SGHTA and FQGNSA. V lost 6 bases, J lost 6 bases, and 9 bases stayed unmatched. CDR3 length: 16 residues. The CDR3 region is CASSPWTGGVPGELFF. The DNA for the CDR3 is TGTGCCAGCAGTCCGTGGACAGGGGGCGTCCCCGGGGAGCTGTTTTTT. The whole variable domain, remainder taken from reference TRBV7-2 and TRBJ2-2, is GAGVSQSPSNKVTEKGKDVELRCDPISGHTALYWYRQSLGQGLEFLIYFQGNSAPDKSGLPSDRFSAERTGGSVSTLTIQRTQQEDSAVYLCASSPWTGGVPGELFFGEGSRLTVL.

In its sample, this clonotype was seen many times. CDR3 sequence (DNA): TGCGCCAGCAGCTTGGAGCCCGGGACAGCAGATACGCAGTATTTT. The encoded protein is CASSLEPGTADTQYF. This chain connects TRBV5-1 to TRBJ2-3; 7 nucleotides match TRBD1. With V trimmed by 0 bases and J by 4 bases, 5 bases remained unmatched. CDR3 length: 15 residues. CDR1 and CDR2 from the germline V gene are SGHRS and YFSETQ.